This T cell receptor (beta chain) was retrieved from a study of cytomegalovirus exposure and HLA in healthy donors. PCR used 60 Vbeta primers and 13 Jbeta primers. TCRdb keeps only in-frame clones here, not all; method: immunoSEQ multiplex PCR. The top ten clones hold under 0.6% of a sample with around 190,000 clones, almost 85% of them seen once. The TCR originated in a woman aged 45-65 years in good health and CMV-seronegative. The sequenced sample was PBMCs.

CDR3 region: CASSSRVPGELFF. The CDR3 DNA follows: TGCGCCAGCAGTTCCAGGGTGCCCGGGGAGCTGTTTTTT. V usage is TRBV4-1 and J usage is TRBJ2-2, with a weak D call TRBD1 (5 bases). Germline CDR1 and CDR2: MGHRA and YSYEKL. Trimming removed 6 bases from V and 6 bases from J, with 11 bases in between. This CDR3 region has 13 residues.